A single sample gave rise to the 29 T cell receptor beta chains below, sequenced in a study of T cell responses to AZD1222 COVID-19 vaccine. Repertoires were generated with immunoSEQ multiplex PCR, while TCRdb's copy carries only in-frame clones and drops some. In the table there are about 110,000 clones, roughly 89% of which are singletons. The material sequenced was peripheral blood, taken on day 0 of MenACWY control vaccination. Source of these receptors: an adult in good health.

V and J are TRBV6-2 or TRBV6-3 and TRBJ1-5; D ambiguous. Per germline, CDR1 MNHEY and CDR2 SVGEGT. Trimming took 2 bases from V and 4 from J, leaving 6 bases between them. CDR3 size: 13 residues. CDR3 in DNA: TGTGCCAGCAGTTACGGTGGAAATCAGCCCCAGCATTTT. As protein: CASSYGGNQPQHF.

This clone occurred once. J is TRBJ1-1 and V is TRBV30; TRBD1 matches 9 bases. The CDR3 contains 13 residues. V lost 3 bases, J lost 3 bases, and 2 bases stayed unmatched. Germline values: CDR1 GTSNPN, CDR2 SVGIG (reference sequence). The CDR3 loop reads CAWSDRGDTEAFF. DNA for the CDR3: TGTGCCTGGAGCGACAGGGGGGACACTGAAGCTTTCTTT.

This chain joins TRBV19 and TRBJ2-7; either TRBD1 or TRBD2 may supply D (5 bases each). The CDR3 totals 14 residues. CDR1 LNHDA and CDR2 SQIVND come from the germline V gene (reference sequence). V was trimmed by 3 bases and J by 2 bases, leaving 11 bases between them. The CDR3 loop is CASSIRDRAYEQYF. CDR3 nucleotides: TGTGCCAGTAGTATCCGGGACCGAGCCTACGAGCAGTACTTC.

This clone was recorded only once. This chain uses TRBV10-3 with TRBJ1-2; 9 nucleotides align to TRBD1. The junction had 7 bases not matched to a gene; V was cut back by 2 bases and J by 9 bases. Germline V CDR1 and CDR2: ENHRY, SYGVKD. The CDR3 contains 14 residues. CDR3 in amino acids: CAISEGDRVDRYTF. DNA for the CDR3: TGTGCCATCAGTGAGGGGGACAGGGTAGACCGCTACACCTTC.

The chain has TRBV5-1 and TRBJ1-1; a weak D match, TRBD1 (5 bases). This CDR3 comprises 14 residues. V dropped 5 bases and J dropped 1 base, with 12 bases sitting between them. The germline CDR1 and CDR2 sequences are SGHRS and YFSETQ. CDR3 DNA sequence: TGCGCCAGCAGGCCCATAGACAGGAACACTGAAGCTTTCTTT. Protein product: CASRPIDRNTEAFF. The full variable domain, with the rest looked up from reference TRBV5-1 and TRBJ1-1, is KAGVTQTPRYLIKTRGQQVTLSCSPISGHRSVSWYQQTPGQGLQFLFEYFSETQRNKGNFPGRFSGRQFSNSRSEMNVSTLELGDSALYLCASRPIDRNTEAFFGQGTRLTVV.

V usage is TRBV18 and J usage is TRBJ2-3; D unclear. Trimming removed 3 bases from V and 2 bases from J, with 12 bases in between. The CDR3 spans 15 residues. The germline CDR1 and CDR2 sequences are KGHSH and LQKENI. CDR3 loop: CASSPQSGATDTQYF. The CDR3 DNA reads as TGTGCCAGCTCACCTCAATCAGGAGCCACAGATACGCAGTATTTT.

The chain carries TRBV6-5 and TRBJ1-2; D gene uncertain. Per the germline V gene, CDR1 is MNHEY and CDR2 is SVGAGI. V was clipped by 0 bases and J by 0 bases, with 8 bases between them. CDR3 length equals 15 residues. The CDR3 loop reads CASSYSGVTNYGYTF. As DNA, the CDR3 is TGTGCCAGCAGTTACTCTGGGGTGACTAACTATGGCTACACCTTC.

The J gene is TRBJ2-7, the V gene TRBV5-1; 8 positions agree with TRBD1. V lost 3 bases to trimming and J lost 1 base; unmatched junction nucleotides: 6. The CDR3 has 15 residues. Germline-derived CDR1 and CDR2 are SGHRS and YFSETQ. CDR3 bases: TGCGCCAGCAGCTCGAGACAGGGGATATCCTACGAGCAGTACTTC. As protein: CASSSRQGISYEQYF.

The chain uses TRBV9 and TRBJ1-2, with TRBD1 as a possible D gene (6 bases). CDR1 and CDR2 (germline): SGDLS, YYNGEE. With 4 bases removed from V and 5 bases from J, the gap between germline ends came to 15 bases. CDR3 size: 14 residues. This CDR3 reads CASSPPGAFYGYTF. The CDR3, as DNA: TGTGCCAGCAGCCCCCCGGGGGCGTTTTATGGCTACACCTTC. The whole variable domain, remainder taken from reference TRBV9 and TRBJ1-2, is DSGVTQTPKHLITATGQRVTLRCSPRSGDLSVYWYQQSLDQGLQFLIQYYNGEERAKGNILERFSAQQFPDLHSELNLSSLELGDSALYFCASSPPGAFYGYTFGSGTRLTVV.

The chain joins TRBV5-1 to TRBJ2-2, with 8 nucleotides matching TRBD1. There are 15 residues in the CDR3. The germline V gene has CDR1 SGHRS and CDR2 YFSETQ. V gave up 3 bases and J gave up 1 base; unmatched junction bases: 2. The CDR3 sequence: CASSSGTGNTGELFF. CDR3 coding DNA: TGCGCCAGCAGCTCCGGGACAGGGAACACCGGGGAGCTGTTTTTT.

The V and J genes are TRBV7-2 and TRBJ2-5, with 8 bases matching TRBD1. J was trimmed by 6 bases and V by 3 bases; bases with no gene match: 6. The germline V gene encodes CDR1 SGHTA and CDR2 FQGNSA. The CDR3 loop spans 14 amino acids. The CDR3 bases are TGTGCCAGCAGCTTCACGAGACAGGGGAAGACCCAGTACTTC. Encoded protein: CASSFTRQGKTQYF.

The chain uses TRBV5-6 and TRBJ2-5; D ambiguous. CDR3 length: 15 amino acids. From germline, CDR1 is SGHDT and CDR2 YYEEEE. V was clipped by 2 bases and J by 0 bases, with 11 bases between them. The CDR3 is CASSFRAFHQETQYF. CDR3 DNA sequence: TGTGCCAGCAGCTTTCGCGCCTTTCACCAAGAGACCCAGTACTTC.

The CDR3 spells CASSKTPTNEKLFF. The CDR3 nucleotides are TGTGCCAGCAGTAAGACCCCAACTAATGAAAAACTGTTTTTT. The chain carries TRBV28 and TRBJ1-4; D is unclear. This CDR3 spans 14 amino acids. Per germline, CDR1 MDHEN and CDR2 SYDVKM. The V and J ends lost 5 bases and 0 bases respectively, with 7 bases between them.

The gene calls are TRBV25-1 and TRBJ1-2, with D maybe TRBD1 (5 bases). The CDR3 loop spans 15 amino acids. Germline values: CDR1 MGHDK, CDR2 SYGVNS. V was trimmed by 3 bases and J by 6 bases, leaving 17 bases between them. The CDR3, as DNA: TGTGCCAGCAGTGAGCCGGGCAGAGGGGATAATGGCTACACCTTC. This translates into CASSEPGRGDNGYTF.

The rearrangement uses TRBV2 and TRBJ2-5, with D possibly being TRBD1 or TRBD2 (5 bases each). V was cut by 6 bases and J by 1 base, with 12 bases left in between. This CDR3 is 14 amino acids long. Per germline, CDR1 SNHLY and CDR2 FYNNEI. The CDR3 DNA is TGTGCCAGCAGCCCGGGACGTCTCCAAGAGACCCAGTACTTC. Encoded protein: CASSPGRLQETQYF. Using reference TRBV2 and TRBJ2-5 for the parts outside the CDR3, the full variable domain is EPEVTQTPSHQVTQMGQEVILRCVPISNHLYFYWYRQILGQKVEFLVSFYNNEISEKSEIFDDQFSVERPDGSNFTLKIRSTKLEDSAMYFCASSPGRLQETQYFGPGTRLLVL.

The rearrangement uses TRBV6-2 or TRBV6-3 and TRBJ2-7; D is uncertain. The germline gives CDR1 MNHEY, CDR2 SVGEGT. CDR3 length: 14 residues. V lost 5 bases and J lost 1, with 12 bases in between. CDR3 loop: CASSKMGGSYEQYF. In DNA form, the CDR3 reads TGTGCCAGCAGTAAAATGGGCGGTTCCTACGAGCAGTACTTC.

The rearrangement links TRBV29-1 to TRBJ1-2; D unresolved. The V end was cut by 1 base, the J end by 8 bases, with 11 bases between. The CDR3 runs to 12 residues. Germline-derived CDR1 and CDR2 are SQVTM and ANQGSEA. The CDR3 DNA reads TGCAGCGTTGAAGGGGCAGCTTTAGGCTACACCTTC. It is translated as CSVEGAALGYTF.

The chain carries TRBV7-9 and TRBJ1-2, with D hard to call. This CDR3 is 11 amino acids long. Trimming cost V 8 bases and J 0 bases, with 4 bases left between them. Germline values: CDR1 SEHNR, CDR2 FQNEAQ (reference sequence). CDR3 amino acids: CASDSNYGYTF. In DNA, the CDR3 is TGTGCCAGCGACTCTAACTATGGCTACACCTTC. The complete variable domain, with remaining parts taken from reference TRBV7-9 and TRBJ1-2, reads DTGVSQNPRHKITKRGQNVTFRCDPISEHNRLYWYRQTLGQGPEFLTYFQNEAQLEKSRLLSDRFSAERPKGSFSTLEIQRTEQGDSAMYLCASDSNYGYTFGSGTRLTVV.

V and J are TRBV21-1 and TRBJ1-2; the table's D call, TRBD1, was not checked against the DNA. TRBV21-1 is reported as a pseudogene. CDR3 length: 16 residues. The DNA of the CDR3 is TGTGCCAGCAGCAAAGGGACAGGGTTCGGAACCTATGGCTACACCTTC. This encodes CASSKGTGFGTYGYTF.

The chain couples TRBV11-2 to TRBJ2-7, with 8 bases aligning to TRBD1. CDR3 length equals 14 residues. Germline trimming cut 5 bases from V and 0 bases from J; bases unmatched to any gene: 3. Germline CDR1 SGHAT, CDR2 FQNNGV. The CDR3 reads CASSATGGSYEQYF. The CDR3 coding sequence is TGTGCCAGCAGCGCAACAGGGGGCTCCTACGAGCAGTACTTC.

This chain links TRBV7-2 with TRBJ1-1, with TRBD1 matching 9 bases. The CDR3 is made up of 15 amino acids. CDR1 is SGHTA, CDR2 FQGNSA, per germline. J gave up 0 bases and V 4 bases, and 3 bases lay outside the gene matches. The CDR3 sequence is CASSSGTGMNTEAFF. The CDR3 DNA is TGTGCCAGCAGCTCCGGGACAGGGATGAACACTGAAGCTTTCTTT.

This chain connects TRBV10-3 to TRBJ2-1; D possibly corresponds to TRBD1 (6 bases). The CDR3 covers 14 residues. The germline V and J ends were trimmed by 3 bases and 3 bases, with 9 bases remaining between them. Looked up from germline, CDR1 is ENHRY and CDR2 is SYGVKD. In nucleotides, the CDR3 is TGTGCCATCAGTGATGGCAGGGGCTACAATGAGCAGTTCTTC. This translates into CAISDGRGYNEQFF.

The rearrangement joins TRBV5-1 to TRBJ2-6; weak D call: TRBD1 (6 bases). Germline values: CDR1 SGHRS, CDR2 YFSETQ. The CDR3 runs 15 residues. Between the trimmed V and J ends, which lost 7 bases and 2 bases, there was a span of 13 bases. The CDR3 spells CASAVGDTGANVLTF. The CDR3 nucleotides read TGCGCCAGCGCTGTGGGGGACACTGGGGCCAACGTCCTGACTTTC. The entire variable domain, with the rest obtained from reference TRBV5-1 and TRBJ2-6, is as follows: KAGVTQTPRYLIKTRGQQVTLSCSPISGHRSVSWYQQTPGQGLQFLFEYFSETQRNKGNFPGRFSGRQFSNSRSEMNVSTLELGDSALYLCASAVGDTGANVLTFGAGSRLTVL.

Only one count was recorded for this clone. The chain recombines TRBV7-9 with TRBJ1-5, with TRBD1 as a possible D gene (5 bases). CDR1 is SEHNR, CDR2 FQNEAQ, per germline (reference sequence). CDR3 length: 15 amino acids. Trimming took off 5 bases at V and 3 bases at J, with 14 bases between the two ends. Written as DNA, the CDR3 is TGTGCCAGCAGCCAGGGCACGATTCACAATCAGCCCCAGCATTTT. Translating it yields CASSQGTIHNQPQHF.

V gene TRBV27 combines with J gene TRBJ1-6, with D unresolved. Trimming shortened V by 4 bases and J by 0 bases, and 13 bases separated the two germline ends. The CDR3 has 17 amino acids. Germline V gives CDR1 MNHEY, CDR2 SMNVEV (reference sequence). CDR3 sequence reads: CASSSDGTSSYNSPLHF. The CDR3 DNA reads TGTGCCAGCAGTTCGGACGGAACCAGCTCCTATAATTCACCCCTCCACTTT.

The sample holds a few counts of this clone. V gene TRBV20-1 combines with J gene TRBJ1-6; D gene ambiguous. Between the trimmed V and J ends, which lost 3 bases and 7 bases, there was a span of 13 bases. The CDR3 loop spans 14 amino acids. Germline assignment: CDR1 DFQATT and CDR2 SNEGSKA (reference sequence). The CDR3 loop reads CSASPVRGNSPLHF. The CDR3 DNA sequence: TGCAGTGCTAGTCCGGTTAGAGGGAATTCACCCCTCCACTTT.

The CDR3 region has the DNA TGTGCCATCAGTGACAGGGAGGCCGAGCAGTACTTC. Residues: CAISDREAEQYF. The rearrangement uses TRBV10-3 and TRBJ2-7, with D perhaps matching TRBD2 (6 bases). The V gene lost 3 bases and the J gene lost 6 bases, with 9 bases spanning the gap. Germline values: CDR1 ENHRY, CDR2 SYGVKD. The CDR3 length is 12 residues.

This clone is deemed medium-sized. The chain carries TRBV27 and TRBJ1-1; no definite D call. Trimming pared 5 bases from V and 10 bases from J, leaving 17 bases between. The CDR3 has 13 residues. CDR1 MNHEY and CDR2 SMNVEV come from the germline V gene (reference sequence). Written as DNA, the CDR3 is TGTGCCAGCAGTCCCGGTTTGGGTTTCAGAGCTTTCTTT. This gives the protein CASSPGLGFRAFF.

The chain couples TRBV7-2 to TRBJ2-3; 7 bases fit TRBD2. The V and J ends lost 0 bases and 0 bases, in that order; junction bases with no gene match: 6. The CDR3 contains 17 residues. The germline V gene has CDR1 SGHTA and CDR2 FQGNSA. The CDR3 DNA reads TGTGCCAGCAGCTTAGCTCAGCGGGATCCGAGCACAGATACGCAGTATTTT. It encodes CASSLAQRDPSTDTQYF.